A single sample gave rise to the 20 T cell receptor beta chains below, sequenced in a study of radiotherapy plus CTLA-4 blockade in lung cancer (dated 2018 in TCRdb). Library construction relied on the immunoSEQ multiplex PCR assay. Drawn from immuneACCESS, this table holds only the in-frame rearrangements with V and J called that TCRdb kept. Clones are partly lost; checked studies trace under half to an unresolved V gene and leave the rest unexplained. This sample holds tens of thousands of clones; roughly four fifths were observed only once. The ten top clones hold roughly 17% of the sample. The specimen comprised peripheral blood, sampled from a patient treated with radiotherapy plus ipilimumab. Receptors originate from a human donor with non-small cell lung cancer who had a complete response to radiotherapy plus ipilimumab.

This sequence joins TRBV7-9 and TRBJ1-1; 7 positions agree with TRBD1. Per the germline V gene, CDR1 is SEHNR and CDR2 is FQNEAQ (reference sequence). CDR3 length equals 14 residues. The junction had 10 bases not matched to a gene; V was cut back by 5 bases and J by 7 bases. The CDR3 is CASSADRATFEAFF. The CDR3 DNA reads as TGTGCCAGCAGCGCCGACAGGGCGACCTTTGAAGCTTTCTTT.

This chain links TRBV14 with TRBJ1-1; D is possibly TRBD1 (5 bases). This CDR3 comprises 13 residues. V gave up 6 bases and J gave up 0 bases, with 8 bases separating them. Germline CDR1 is SGHDN and CDR2 is FVKESK. CDR3 bases: TGTGCCAGCAGGTCGACAGTGAACACTGAAGCTTTCTTT. Residues: CASRSTVNTEAFF.

This clone was seen a handful of times. This sequence joins TRBV5-5 and TRBJ2-7; a possible D gene is TRBD2 (5 bases). CDR3 length equals 17 residues. Germline V gene sequence: CDR1 SGHKS, CDR2 YYEKEE (reference sequence). V lost 0 bases, J lost 2 bases, and 18 bases lay in between. CDR3 sequence reads: CASSLAIRLADPYEQYF. CDR3 DNA: TGTGCCAGCAGCTTGGCCATCCGGCTAGCAGATCCCTACGAGCAGTACTTC. Complete variable domain (other parts from reference TRBV5-5 and TRBJ2-7): DAGVTQSPTHLIKTRGQQVTLRCSPISGHKSVSWYQQVLGQGPQFIFQYYEKEERGRGNFPDRFSARQFPNYSSELNVNALLLGDSALYLCASSLAIRLADPYEQYFGPGTRLTVT.

This clone was counted a few times. The chain carries TRBV30 and TRBJ2-5; D possibly corresponds to TRBD1 (6 bases). The germline CDR1 and CDR2 sequences are GTSNPN and SVGIG (reference sequence). CDR3 length: 13 amino acids. The V end was cut by 8 bases, the J end by 7 bases, with 20 bases between. The CDR3 spells CAEAWDTSGTQYF. CDR3 in DNA: TGTGCCGAGGCGTGGGACACCTCTGGGACCCAGTACTTC.

The V call is TRBV6-5, the J call TRBJ2-7; perhaps TRBD2 as D (6 bases). V dropped 3 bases and J dropped 5 bases, with 11 bases sitting between them. CDR1 is MNHEY, CDR2 SVGAGI, per germline. This CDR3 is 13 amino acids long. The CDR3 is CASSYQREDEQYF. CDR3 coding DNA: TGTGCCAGCAGTTATCAGAGGGAGGACGAGCAGTACTTC.

Relative to its sample, this clone is medium-sized (0.01 to 0.1%). The rearrangement links TRBV4-3 to TRBJ1-2; 10 bases match TRBD1. There are 15 residues in the CDR3. Germline loops: CDR1 LGHNA, CDR2 YSLEER. The junction had 7 bases not matched to a gene; V was cut back by 1 base and J by 8 bases. CDR3 sequence: CASSQGTGGALGYTF. The CDR3 coding sequence is TGCGCCAGCAGCCAAGGGACAGGGGGGGCCCTCGGCTACACCTTC.

The chain is built from TRBV19 and TRBJ2-5, with a possible D match to TRBD2 (5 bases). Germline CDR1 LNHDA, CDR2 SQIVND (reference sequence). The V and J ends lost 5 bases and 6 bases respectively, with 16 bases between them. This CDR3 is 14 amino acids long. The CDR3 coding sequence is TGTGCCAGTAGTCCCCCGGGTAGCGAGAAGACCCAGTACTTC. It encodes CASSPPGSEKTQYF.

This chain links TRBV2 with TRBJ1-3; D gene ambiguous. The CDR3 runs 16 residues. Germline loops: CDR1 SNHLY, CDR2 FYNNEI. Trimming cost V 6 bases and J 0 bases, with 15 bases left between them. The CDR3 coding sequence is TGTGCCAGCAGGGGCGCCGTAGGTAGCTCTGGAAACACCATATATTTT. Amino acids: CASRGAVGSSGNTIYF.

The chain couples TRBV7-2 to TRBJ1-3, with a possible D match to TRBD1 (6 bases). V lost 1 base and J lost 4, with 14 bases in between. This CDR3 is 16 amino acids long. CDR1 is SGHTA, CDR2 FQGNSA, per germline. CDR3 DNA: TGTGCCAGCAGCTTAGTAAGGGGGTATGCCGGAAACACCATATATTTT. It translates to CASSLVRGYAGNTIYF. The full variable domain, its missing parts supplied by reference TRBV7-2 and TRBJ1-3, is GAGVSQSPSNKVTEKGKDVELRCDPISGHTALYWYRQSLGQGLEFLIYFQGNSAPDKSGLPSDRFSAERTGGSVSTLTIQRTQQEDSAVYLCASSLVRGYAGNTIYFGEGSWLTVV.

This clone came up a few times. The rearrangement uses TRBV5-4 and TRBJ1-4, with D unclear. V lost 3 bases and J 7 bases, leaving 16 bases between the germline ends. There are 15 residues in the CDR3. Germline CDR1 is SGHNT and CDR2 is YYREEE (reference sequence). CDR3 in amino acids: CASSSKSGSLEKLFF. The CDR3 region has the DNA TGTGCCAGCAGCTCGAAGTCTGGGAGTCTTGAAAAACTGTTTTTT. The whole variable domain, remainder taken from reference TRBV5-4 and TRBJ1-4, is ETGVTQSPTHLIKTRGQQVTLRCSSQSGHNTVSWYQQALGQGPQFIFQYYREEENGRGNFPPRFSGLQFPNYSSELNVNALELDDSALYLCASSSKSGSLEKLFFGSGTQLSVL.

The J gene is TRBJ2-5, the V gene TRBV4-1; TRBD1 matches 7 bases. This CDR3 has 13 residues. CDR1 and CDR2 (germline): MGHRA, YSYEKL. The junction had 1 base not matched to a gene; V was cut back by 4 bases and J by 2 bases. In DNA form, the CDR3 reads TGCGCCAGCAGCCGGGGACAGCAAGAGACCCAGTACTTC. This codes for CASSRGQQETQYF.

The chain combines TRBV18 with TRBJ1-5; D is perhaps TRBD1 (6 bases). CDR1 is KGHSH and CDR2 is LQKENI in the germline V gene. V lost 3 bases, J lost 5 bases, and 35 bases lay in between. The CDR3 is 22 residues long. The CDR3 is CASSPSRGRGKGVTKPHQPQHF. CDR3 DNA: TGTGCCAGCTCACCTTCCCGCGGTCGTGGTAAGGGGGTAACAAAACCCCATCAGCCCCAGCATTTT.

The V call is TRBV27, the J call TRBJ1-2; maybe TRBD1 (6 bases). In germline, CDR1 is MNHEY, CDR2 SMNVEV (reference sequence). The CDR3 totals 15 residues. V shed 5 bases and J shed 2 bases, with 15 bases lying between them. CDR3 in amino acids: CASSKGGYLNYGYTF. The CDR3 nucleotides are TGTGCCAGCAGTAAAGGGGGTTATTTAAACTATGGCTACACCTTC.

The chain links TRBV5-8 to TRBJ1-5; 9 positions agree with TRBD1. CDR1 is SGHTS, CDR2 YDEGEE, per germline. The V gene end was trimmed by 4 bases and the J gene end by 3 bases; junction bases not matched to a gene: 8. The length of the CDR3 is 16 residues. The CDR3 loop is CASSGQGWGNNQPQHF. DNA for the CDR3: TGTGCCAGCAGCGGACAGGGGTGGGGAAACAATCAGCCCCAGCATTTT.

This clone was counted only a few times. V and J are TRBV19 and TRBJ2-2, with TRBD1 matching over 8 bases. This CDR3 region has 15 residues. J gave up 1 base and V 7 bases, and 5 bases lay outside the gene matches. Germline lookup yields CDR1 LNHDA and CDR2 SQIVND (reference sequence). This CDR3 is CASIRTGRNTGELFF. CDR3 in DNA: TGTGCCAGTATTAGGACAGGGAGGAACACCGGGGAGCTGTTTTTT.

This sequence joins TRBV5-1 and TRBJ2-5, with 9 bases fitting TRBD2. V dropped 0 bases and J dropped 5; count of bases not matched to a gene: 5. The germline gives CDR1 SGHRS, CDR2 YFSETQ. The CDR3 runs to 15 residues. The CDR3 nucleotides are TGCGCCAGCAGCTTGGGCGGGACTAGCAGGGAGACCCAGTACTTC. Its translation: CASSLGGTSRETQYF.

The sample holds a few counts of this clone. The rearrangement joins TRBV9 to TRBJ2-7; 10 bases line up with TRBD2. This CDR3 comprises 13 residues. After removal of 0 bases from V and 7 bases from J, the junction contained 1 base not matched to a gene. Per the germline V gene, CDR1 is SGDLS and CDR2 is YYNGEE. CDR3 amino acids: CASSVGTSGEQYV. Written as DNA, the CDR3 is TGTGCCAGCAGCGTAGGGACTAGCGGTGAGCAGTACGTC.

The rearrangement uses TRBV6-1 and TRBJ2-7, with TRBD1 identical over 11 bases. This CDR3 has 13 amino acids. Unmatched junction bases numbered 2, after V lost 6 bases and J lost 4 bases. Germline CDR1 and CDR2: MNHNS and SASEGT. CDR3 in DNA: TGTGCCAGCAGGAGGGACAGGGGGTACGAGCAGTACGTC. It specifies CASRRDRGYEQYV.

This clone was picked up a small number of times. The chain joins TRBV28 to TRBJ1-6, with D hard to call. Germline CDR1 is MDHEN and CDR2 is SYDVKM. Trimming cost V 4 bases and J 0 bases, with 10 bases left between them. This CDR3 has 16 amino acids. CDR3 amino acids: CASSSGGSSYNSPLHF. The CDR3, as DNA: TGTGCCAGCAGTTCAGGCGGGAGCTCCTATAATTCACCCCTCCACTTT.

This chain links TRBV11-2 with TRBJ1-2; D is perhaps TRBD1 (5 bases). The CDR3 is 16 residues long. Per the germline V gene, CDR1 is SGHAT and CDR2 is FQNNGV. Trimming removed 4 bases from V and 2 bases from J, with 17 bases in between. The CDR3 sequence: CASSSVLGGGNYGYTF. The CDR3 DNA reads as TGTGCCAGCAGCTCAGTACTAGGCGGGGGAAACTATGGCTACACCTTC.